These T cell receptor beta chains were read from a single sample in a study of OX40 agonist ivuxolimab in advanced cancers. Using immunoSEQ multiplex PCR, the repertoire was profiled, and TCRdb retains in-frame clones only, with some absent. The sample holds 55,000 to 75,000 clones, roughly nine tenths seen once. The specimen was CD4+ or CD8+ T cells sorted from blood, collected in a trial of the OX40 agonist ivuxolimab. The receptors stem from an adult with an advanced solid tumor such as melanoma, head and neck, liver or kidney cancer. The conserved cysteine and the conserved F or W are not part of the CDR3 here.

V	J	CDR3
TRBV14	TRBJ1-2	ASRPPGSDGVYGYT
TRBV28	TRBJ1-3	ASSFREGRRGNTIY
TRBV7-2	TRBJ1-2	ASSPHWTAYGYT
TRBV19	TRBJ2-1	ASTLALSSYNEQF
TRBV18	TRBJ2-4	ASSPLQTEANIQY
TRBV6-6	TRBJ1-5	ASSPTGISNQPQH
TRBV18	TRBJ1-1	ASSPSGRTRLDTEAF
TRBV9	TRBJ2-5	ASSVGQVEETQY
TRBV6-4	TRBJ2-3	ASSDSGWGDTQY
TRBV28	TRBJ2-4	ASSLMPLGNIQY
TRBV10-2	TRBJ2-3	ASSPLLAGVGDTQY
TRBV4-1	TRBJ2-7	ASSQDRGGSIYEQY
TRBV7-9	TRBJ2-1	ASTARGQGVGEQF
TRBV7-2	TRBJ2-3	ASSQVWGTDTQY
TRBV7-2	TRBJ2-7	ASSWGAYGGEQY
TRBV4-1	TRBJ2-7	ASSQGRLSQAYEQY
TRBV5-1	TRBJ1-1	ASSYDRGLLWTEAF
TRBV30	TRBJ1-1	AWSPGTLNTEAF
TRBV6-5	TRBJ1-5	ASSWAGTRRDQPQH
TRBV5-1	TRBJ2-5	ASTSGTSGTLQETQY
TRBV28	TRBJ1-4	ASSPGGGVEKLF
TRBV28	TRBJ1-2	ASSSPGGYGYT
TRBV5-6	TRBJ2-2	ASSFGARTGELF
TRBV7-6	TRBJ2-7	ASSLLTGESEQY
TRBV7-3	TRBJ2-1	ASRYPGQGINEQF
TRBV5-1	TRBJ2-5	ASRPTGQSQETQY
TRBV6-6	TRBJ2-1	ASIVETPAYNEQF
TRBV28	TRBJ2-7	ASRTSGAYEQY
TRBV20-1	TRBJ2-7	SASLYEQY
TRBV6-1	TRBJ1-5	ASSEDGFSNQPQH
TRBV7-9	TRBJ2-7	ASSPEVGTGNYEQY
TRBV15	TRBJ2-3	ATSRDPAGVGDTQY
TRBV5-1	TRBJ2-2	ASSLGLAGKVANTGELF
TRBV5-4	TRBJ1-1	ASSLLMPGTEAF
TRBV4-2	TRBJ1-3	ASSQTGYSGNTIY
TRBV4-1	TRBJ2-1	ASSQEDSSGGGI
TRBV6-1	TRBJ2-7	ASRTGGHPYEQY
TRBV28	TRBJ1-4	ASVFSGGRLGEKLF
TRBV19	TRBJ2-2	ASSRNTGELF
TRBV23-1	TRBJ2-7	ASSQSGQGAGEQY
TRBV18	TRBJ2-7	ASSLGQGIRYEQY
TRBV6-5	TRBJ2-2	ASSYGAGVGTGELF
TRBV6-5	TRBJ2-1	ASSRLADEQF
TRBV5-1	TRBJ2-1	ASSLPRTSSNEQF
TRBV4-3	TRBJ2-6	ASSFRHSGANVLT
TRBV11-3	TRBJ2-7	ASSLGLSEQY